The next 21 T cell receptor beta chains were all read from a single sample in a study of human T cells and chemical hapten exposure. This sample's time point: patch test 1, 2 weeks after DPC sensitization. This sample's treatment: therapeutic diphenylcyclopropenone sensitization with weekly scalp DPC. One entry per CDR3 protein results from TCRdb running MiXCR on the RACE reads. The table lists 65,000 to 80,000 distinct CDR3 sequences, about a tenth of them singletons. The sequencing used whole blood, collected in connection with sensitization to the hapten diphenylcyclopropenone (DPC). Every receptor here comes from a woman between 45 and 60 years old with alopecia areata. Some clones in this sample may be carry-over from other donors' samples.

This clonotype was counted between two and nine times. The chain combines TRBV20-1 with TRBJ2-7, with 8 bases identical to TRBD2. The CDR3 is 15 residues long. Germline V gene sequence: CDR1 DFQATT, CDR2 SNEGSKA (reference sequence). V was pared by 6 bases and J by 8 bases, with 18 bases of the junction left unmatched. The DNA for the CDR3 is TGCAGTGCAGAAAACCGCCGGACTAGCATTTATAAGCAGTACTTC. This gives the protein CSAENRRTSIYKQYF.

The table lists this clonotype with a few counts. This chain uses TRBV11-2 with TRBJ2-4; the D gene is possibly TRBD2 (5 bases). V was trimmed by 4 bases and J by 15 bases, leaving 16 bases between them. Germline lookup yields CDR1 SGHAT and CDR2 FQNNGV. The CDR3 consists of 12 residues. Here the CDR3 reads CASSSQRGWTYF. The CDR3 bases are TGTGCCAGCAGCTCCCAAAGAGGGTGGACGTACTTC.

J is TRBJ2-1 and V is TRBV20-1, with a tentative D call TRBD2 (6 bases). Germline CDR1 and CDR2: DFQATT and SNEGSKA (reference sequence). V dropped 0 bases and J dropped 6 bases, with 9 bases sitting between them. The length of the CDR3 is 13 residues. CDR3: CSARETSINEQFF. The CDR3 DNA reads as TGCAGTGCTAGAGAGACTAGTATCAATGAGCAGTTCTTC.

This clonotype was counted ten times or more. The CDR3 region is CASMTKVDQPQHF. As DNA, the CDR3 is TGTGCCAGCATGACGAAGGTAGATCAGCCCCAGCATTTT. J is TRBJ1-5 and V is TRBV6-4; D uncertain. Between the trimmed V and J ends, which lost 7 bases and 5 bases, there was a span of 12 bases. CDR1 MRHNA and CDR2 SNTAGT come from the germline V gene. The CDR3 is made up of 13 amino acids.

This chain connects TRBV7-8 to TRBJ1-6; tentatively, D is TRBD1 (5 bases). This CDR3 has 15 amino acids. Germline lookup yields CDR1 SGHVS and CDR2 FQNEAQ. The germline V and J ends were trimmed by 6 bases and 10 bases, with 19 bases remaining between them. The CDR3 loop reads CASREPGRSRSPLHF. DNA for the CDR3: TGTGCCAGCAGAGAACCGGGACGGTCTCGGTCACCCCTCCACTTT.

This clonotype occurred a few times. The CDR3 region is CASSQAHEQYF. CDR3 in DNA: TGTGCCAGCAGCCAAGCCCACGAGCAGTACTTC. J is TRBJ2-7 and V is TRBV3-1, with no clear D. V lost 1 base, J lost 5 bases, and 3 bases lay in between. This CDR3 is 11 amino acids long. Germline V gives CDR1 LGHDT, CDR2 YNNKEL (reference sequence).

This clonotype showed up just a few times. The chain is built from TRBV18 and TRBJ2-2; D gene uncertain. The germline CDR1 and CDR2 sequences are KGHSH and LQKENI. Trimming took 6 bases from V and 6 from J, leaving 11 bases between them. This CDR3 is 13 amino acids long. In nucleotides, the CDR3 is TGTGCCAGCTCCGCCTTAGGCCCCGGGGAGCTGTTTTTT. It translates to CASSALGPGELFF.

V is TRBV10-3 and J is TRBJ2-7; D gene ambiguous. Trimming removed 6 bases from V and 3 bases from J, with 6 bases in between. The CDR3 has 11 residues. The germline V gene has CDR1 ENHRY and CDR2 SYGVKD. The CDR3 region has the DNA TGTGCCATCAGCGTAGACTACGAGCAGTACTTC. This translates into CAISVDYEQYF.

The sample holds many counts of this clonotype. The chain combines TRBV7-2 with TRBJ2-3, with D tentatively TRBD2 (7 bases). CDR3 length: 14 residues. V lost 6 bases and J lost 5, with 15 bases in between. Germline V lookup: CDR1 SGHTA, CDR2 FQGNSA. The DNA for the CDR3 is TGTGCCAGCAGGGGGGGGCTAGAGAGAGATACGCAGTATTTT. As protein: CASRGGLERDTQYF.

This clonotype was recorded a few times. This chain connects TRBV20-1 to TRBJ2-3; 8 bases match TRBD2. In germline, CDR1 is DFQATT, CDR2 SNEGSKA (reference sequence). Trimming removed 7 bases from V and 3 bases from J; junction bases left unmatched: 12. The CDR3 sequence is 15 residues long. The CDR3 DNA is TGCAGTGTGGAGTTAGGGACTAGGGCAACAGATACGCAGTATTTT. Translating it yields CSVELGTRATDTQYF.

V usage is TRBV29-1 and J usage is TRBJ2-2, with D unclear. The CDR3 has 12 residues. The V and J ends lost 4 bases and 2 bases respectively, with 5 bases between them. Germline CDR1 SQVTM, CDR2 ANQGSEA. CDR3 sequence: CSVGSNTGELFF. CDR3 DNA sequence: TGCAGCGTTGGATCTAACACCGGGGAGCTGTTTTTT.

This clonotype was observed a handful of times. The J gene is TRBJ1-1, the V gene TRBV3-1; the D is unclear. V was shortened by 2 bases and J by 1 base, with 2 bases between the two germline ends. Germline V gene data show CDR1 as LGHDT and CDR2 as YNNKEL (reference sequence). The CDR3 runs to 12 residues. The CDR3 spells CASSQSNTEAFF. The CDR3 DNA follows: TGTGCCAGCAGCCAATCGAACACTGAAGCTTTCTTT.

The sample holds a few counts of this clonotype. The chain carries TRBV10-3 and TRBJ1-2, with 9 nucleotides matching TRBD1. CDR1 is ENHRY and CDR2 is SYGVKD in the germline V gene. The CDR3 length is 15 residues. V trimming: 0 bases; J trimming: 6 bases; junction bases outside the gene matches: 5. The CDR3 region is CAISESPGQGDGYTF. CDR3 DNA: TGTGCCATCAGTGAGTCTCCGGGACAGGGTGATGGCTACACCTTC.

The rearrangement links TRBV24-1 to TRBJ1-5, with a weak D call TRBD1 (6 bases). CDR3 length: 16 amino acids. CDR1 and CDR2 from the germline V gene are KGHDR and SFDVKD. V was pared by 3 bases and J by 9 bases, with 20 bases between. The CDR3 region has the DNA TGTGCCACCAGTGATACCCGGGACACCGTTGGATCGCCCCAGCATTTT. Its translation: CATSDTRDTVGSPQHF.

The J gene is TRBJ2-3, the V gene TRBV29-1; D possibly corresponds to TRBD1 (6 bases). This CDR3 is built from 15 residues. V was shortened by 7 bases and J by 5 bases, with 22 bases between the two germline ends. Germline loops: CDR1 SQVTM, CDR2 ANQGSEA. In DNA form, the CDR3 reads TGCAGCGCGTTCCCTCGCGACAGGCTCAGAGATACGCAGTATTTT. The encoded protein is CSAFPRDRLRDTQYF.

V is TRBV7-2 and J is TRBJ2-6; D is ambiguous. The V end lost 4 bases, the J end lost 0 bases, and 13 bases lay between the germline ends. Germline V gives CDR1 SGHTA, CDR2 FQGNSA. CDR3 length: 17 residues. DNA for the CDR3: TGTGCCAGCAGCTCGTTCGCTTTGAACTCTGGGGCCAACGTCCTGACTTTC. Translation gives CASSSFALNSGANVLTF.

The rearrangement uses TRBV28 and TRBJ1-1, with unresolved D. V gave up 6 bases and J gave up 9 bases, with 20 bases separating them. Germline V gene sequence: CDR1 MDHEN, CDR2 SYDVKM. This CDR3 comprises 14 residues. CDR3 in amino acids: CASRTFMEVDQAFF. CDR3 sequence (DNA): TGTGCCAGCAGGACCTTCATGGAGGTAGACCAAGCTTTCTTT.

This clonotype was seen at least ten times. The chain employs TRBV3-1 and TRBJ2-6; D tentatively fits TRBD1 or TRBD2 (5 bases each). V was clipped by 4 bases and J by 0 bases, with 19 bases between them. This CDR3 region has 19 residues. Germline-derived CDR1 and CDR2 are LGHDT and YNNKEL (reference sequence). The CDR3 DNA reads TGTGCCAGCAGCCTAAGAGGGGCAGATCGCCGCTCTGGGGCCAACGTCCTGACTTTC. This sequence encodes CASSLRGADRRSGANVLTF.

This clonotype was seen at least ten times. The genes are TRBV7-2 and TRBJ2-7; the D gene is possibly TRBD2 (5 bases). The CDR3 totals 17 residues. Between the trimmed V and J ends, which lost 1 base and 4 bases, there was a span of 20 bases. CDR1 is SGHTA and CDR2 is FQGNSA in the germline V gene. CDR3 DNA sequence: TGTGCCAGCAGCTTAGGTCGGGAATTAGCGCGACTTTACGAGCAGTACTTC. Amino acids: CASSLGRELARLYEQYF.

CDR3 in amino acids: CASSEGLSSPLHF. The DNA for the CDR3 is TGTGCCAGCAGCGAGGGACTCTCTTCACCCCTCCACTTT. This sequence joins TRBV11-2 and TRBJ1-6; perhaps TRBD1 as D (5 bases). This CDR3 spans 13 amino acids. The germline V and J ends were trimmed by 5 bases and 9 bases, with 11 bases remaining between them. Germline V lookup: CDR1 SGHAT, CDR2 FQNNGV.

This clonotype turned up a few times. The rearrangement links TRBV19 to TRBJ1-5, with TRBD1 as a possible D gene (5 bases). The CDR3 totals 14 residues. Germline values: CDR1 LNHDA, CDR2 SQIVND (reference sequence). The V end was cut by 6 bases, the J end by 1 base, with 10 bases between. The CDR3, as DNA: TGTGCCAGTAGACCAGGGAGGAGCAATCAGCCCCAGCATTTT. Protein: CASRPGRSNQPQHF.